In its sample, the clone carrying this T cell receptor beta chain is medium-sized. This record belongs to a study of metastatic and nonmetastatic thyroid tumors. Germline CDR1 and CDR2: SGDLS and YYNGEE. Trimming pared 1 base from V and 6 bases from J, leaving 11 bases between. The CDR3 is 13 amino acids. Through MiXCR, TCRdb re-clonotyped the PCR reads. The repertoire holds 15,000 to 20,000 clones, approximately 29% seen once, with 20% to 25% in the top ten. No patient received treatment before thyroid surgery. The J gene is TRBJ2-7, the V gene TRBV9; D gene ambiguous. The sequenced material came from adjacent normal tissue. This receptor was identified in a female donor with papillary thyroid cancer or a benign thyroid nodule (not recorded which). Some clones in this sample may be carry-over from other donors' samples. In nucleotides, the CDR3 is TGTGCCAGCAGCGTAAACGGGCCAAGCGAGCAGTACTTC. Translating it yields CASSVNGPSEQYF.